This T cell receptor (beta chain) was documented in a study of vaccination and CD4 T cells after COVID-19. Points on this clonotype: Its antigen remains unknown.

The treatment: roughly 10-day PBMC culture with coronavirus spike peptide pools or control peptides (ViraFEST assay). With 4 bases removed from V and 2 bases from J, the gap between germline ends came to 15 bases. The CDR3 has 15 amino acids. Germline CDR1 SGHVS, CDR2 FQNEAQ. At the Johns Hopkins FTIC core, DNA taken from cultured CD4+ T cells was sequenced by way of the Oncomine TCR Beta short-read assay. Genomic DNA extraction was carried out from cultured CD4+ T cells. One entry per CDR3 protein, called by TCRdb with MiXCR from the PCR reads. The table includes under 20,000 distinct CDR3 sequences, approximately 50% detected once.

The sequence derives from a human donor who had recovered from COVID-19. This sequence joins TRBV7-8 and TRBJ2-7, with a tentative D call TRBD2 (8 bases). Sequenced input: CD4+ T cells from blood, cultured in vitro. CDR3 DNA: TGTGCCAGCAGCTCCCAGGGGGGACTAGCCTACGAGCAGTACTTC. Its translation: CASSSQGGLAYEQYF. Looking up the rest from reference TRBV7-8 and TRBJ2-7 gives the full variable domain: GAGVSQSPRYKVAKRGQDVALRCDPISGHVSLFWYQQALGQGPEFLTYFQNEAQLDKSGLPSDRFFAERPEGSVSTLKIQRTQQEDSAVYLCASSSQGGLAYEQYFGPGTRLTVT.